This T cell receptor (beta chain) is drawn from a study of cytomegalovirus exposure and HLA in healthy donors. Study summary: Among the 400 or so donors who were genotyped, 81% fell in the genetic ancestry cluster that is associated with self-reported Caucasian donors.

The PCR had 60 Vbeta and 13 Jbeta primers. The method was immunoSEQ multiplex PCR; TCRdb's version includes in-frame clones alone and lacks a portion of them. The data contain around 170,000 clones, 80% to 85% of them singletons. Study observations and caveats: A few CMV-associated chains proved CMV antigen-specific in vitro. The classifier reportedly diagnosed cytomegalovirus status with high sensitivity and specificity.

Unmatched junction bases numbered 4, after V lost 2 bases and J lost 0 bases. The CDR3 has 16 amino acids. Per germline, CDR1 ENHRY and CDR2 SYGVKD. A note on this clone: No antigen is known for it.

Sequencing was performed on PBMCs. This TCR was recovered from a man aged 35 to 55 in good health and CMV-seropositive. This rearrangement joins TRBV10-3 to TRBJ1-2; TRBD1 aligns across 9 bases. CDR3 sequence reads: CAISERGQGTNYGYTF. The CDR3 coding sequence is TGTGCCATCAGTGAGCGGGGACAGGGTACTAACTATGGCTACACCTTC.